The entry below gives a single TCR beta chain sequence along with its context. The antigen remains undetermined. TCRdb keeps only in-frame clones here, not all; method: immunoSEQ multiplex PCR. The sample lists approximately 150,000 clones, approximately 90% seen once, with less than 3% in the top ten. This entry belongs to a study of T cell responses to AZD1222 COVID-19 vaccine. Study results and limitations: Only a handful of AZD1222 recipients were seropositive at baseline. Spike-specific TCRs gained breadth and depth after people received two AZD1222 doses. Regions 160-218 and 743-854 held dominance among vaccine-associated CD4 TCRs, which spanned spike.

V gave up 10 bases and J gave up 2 bases, with 7 bases separating them. This CDR3 region has 11 residues. CDR1 is SEHNR and CDR2 is FQNEAQ in the germline V gene (reference sequence). This receptor was obtained from an adult in good health. The input for sequencing was peripheral blood, taken on day 0 of AZD1222 vaccination. This rearrangement joins TRBV7-9 to TRBJ2-3, with no clear D. The CDR3 sequence: CATALTDTQYF. The CDR3 DNA is TGTGCCACGGCCCTCACAGATACGCAGTATTTT.